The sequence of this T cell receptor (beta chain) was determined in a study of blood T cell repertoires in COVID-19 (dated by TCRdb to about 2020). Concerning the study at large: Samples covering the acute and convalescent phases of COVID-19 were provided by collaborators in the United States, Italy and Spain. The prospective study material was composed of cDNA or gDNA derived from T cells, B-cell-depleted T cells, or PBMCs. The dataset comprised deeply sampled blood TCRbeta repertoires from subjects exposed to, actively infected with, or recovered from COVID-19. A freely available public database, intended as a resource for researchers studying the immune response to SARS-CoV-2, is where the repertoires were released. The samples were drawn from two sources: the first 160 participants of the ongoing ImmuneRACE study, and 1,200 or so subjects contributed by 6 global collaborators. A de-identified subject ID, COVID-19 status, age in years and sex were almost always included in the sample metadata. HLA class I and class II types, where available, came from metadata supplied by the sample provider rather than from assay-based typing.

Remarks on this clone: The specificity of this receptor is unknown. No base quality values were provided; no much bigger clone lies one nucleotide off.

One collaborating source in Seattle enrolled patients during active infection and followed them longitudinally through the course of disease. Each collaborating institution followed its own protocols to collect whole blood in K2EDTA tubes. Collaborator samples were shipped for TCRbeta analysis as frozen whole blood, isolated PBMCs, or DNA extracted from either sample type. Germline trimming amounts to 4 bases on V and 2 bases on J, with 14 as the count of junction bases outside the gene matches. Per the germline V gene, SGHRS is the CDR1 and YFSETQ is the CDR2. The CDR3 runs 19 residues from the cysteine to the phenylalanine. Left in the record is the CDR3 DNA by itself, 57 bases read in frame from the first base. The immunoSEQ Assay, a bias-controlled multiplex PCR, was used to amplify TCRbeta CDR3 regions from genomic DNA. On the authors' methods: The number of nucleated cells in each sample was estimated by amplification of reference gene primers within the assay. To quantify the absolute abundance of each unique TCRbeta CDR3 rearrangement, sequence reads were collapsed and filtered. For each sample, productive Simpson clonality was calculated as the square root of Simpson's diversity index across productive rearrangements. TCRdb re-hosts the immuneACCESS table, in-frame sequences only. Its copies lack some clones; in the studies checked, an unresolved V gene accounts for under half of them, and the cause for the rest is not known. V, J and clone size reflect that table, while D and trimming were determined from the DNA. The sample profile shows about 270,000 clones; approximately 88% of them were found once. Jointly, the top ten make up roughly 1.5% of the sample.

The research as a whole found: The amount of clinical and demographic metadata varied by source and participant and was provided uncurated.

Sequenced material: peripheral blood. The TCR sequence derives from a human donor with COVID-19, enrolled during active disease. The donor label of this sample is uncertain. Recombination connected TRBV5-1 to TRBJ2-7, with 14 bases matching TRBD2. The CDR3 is CASSIGTSGSLNNPYEQYF. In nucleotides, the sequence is TGCGCCAGCAGCATAGGGACTAGCGGGAGTCTAAACAACCCCTACGAGCAGTACTTC.